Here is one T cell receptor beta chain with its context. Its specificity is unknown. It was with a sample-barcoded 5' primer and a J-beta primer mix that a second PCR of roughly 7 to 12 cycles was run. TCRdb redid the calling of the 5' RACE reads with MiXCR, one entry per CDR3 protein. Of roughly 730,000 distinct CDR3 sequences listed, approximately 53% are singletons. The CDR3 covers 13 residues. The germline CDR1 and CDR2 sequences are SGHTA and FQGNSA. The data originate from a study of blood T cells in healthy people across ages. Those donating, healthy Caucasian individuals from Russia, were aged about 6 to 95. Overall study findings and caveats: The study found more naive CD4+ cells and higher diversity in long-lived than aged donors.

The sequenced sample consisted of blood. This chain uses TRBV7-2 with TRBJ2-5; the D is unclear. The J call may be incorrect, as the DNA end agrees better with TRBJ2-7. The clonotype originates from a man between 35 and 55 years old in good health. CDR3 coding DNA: TGTGCCAGCAGCTCTCAGCGCTTTTACGAGCAGTACTTC. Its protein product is CASSSQRFYEQYF.